The clone carrying this T cell receptor (beta chain) occurred once. The target antigen is unknown. This entry belongs to a study of shared clonotypes between healthy human individuals. Overall study findings and caveats: An expected dependence of interdonor clonotype sharing on sequencing depth was noted.

Only in-frame clones appear in the TCRdb table, and some are missing; sequencing was by immunoSEQ multiplex PCR. The table lists nearly 750,000 clones, roughly 72% of them singletons. Germline CDR1 MNHEY, CDR2 SVGAGI. The CDR3 covers 15 residues. V lost 9 bases, J lost 5 bases, and 17 bases lay in between. The specimen sequenced was memory CD4+ T cells sorted from blood. The subset here: CD45RA-negative fraction. This sequence joins TRBV6-5 and TRBJ2-6, with a tentative D call TRBD2 (5 bases). This TCR was sampled from a woman in her 30s in good health. CDR3: CASHKKTGWANVLTF. In DNA, the CDR3 is TGTGCCAGTCACAAAAAAACGGGGTGGGCCAACGTCCTGACTTTC.